The 10 T cell receptor beta chains in this list originate from one sample, sequenced in a study of blood T cell repertoires in COVID-19. Libraries were prepared by immunoSEQ multiplex PCR; TCRdb keeps only in-frame clonotypes and omits some of them. Seen here are just over 150,000 clones, about 85% observed once, and the top ten hold about 2.4%. The sample consisted of peripheral blood. Receptors originate from a woman in her 70s with acute or convalescent COVID-19.

This clone has more than one count but fewer than ten. The chain joins TRBV5-1 to TRBJ1-3; TRBD1 agrees at 7 bases. After removal of 0 bases from V and 1 base from J, the junction contained 7 bases not matched to a gene. The CDR3 has 17 residues. Germline CDR1 reads SGHRS; CDR2 reads YFSETQ. CDR3 sequence: CASSLGFAQGSGNTIYF. The CDR3 DNA is TGCGCCAGCAGCTTGGGATTTGCACAGGGGTCTGGAAACACCATATATTTT.

V is TRBV11-3 and J is TRBJ2-1, with 11 positions matching TRBD1. CDR3 length: 17 amino acids. The germline CDR1 and CDR2 sequences are SGHNT and YENEEA. With 3 bases clipped from V and 9 bases from J, the junction kept 13 bases outside the gene matches. In DNA form, the CDR3 reads TGTGCCAGCAGCTTGAGTTACTTGGGACAGGGGGGGAGTGAGCAGTTCTTC. Encoded protein: CASSLSYLGQGGSEQFF.

The J gene is TRBJ1-4, the V gene TRBV12-3 or TRBV12-4; the D is unclear. The CDR3 spans 13 residues. V was trimmed by 3 bases and J by 7 bases, leaving 9 bases between them. CDR3 amino acids: CASSFWSGEKLFF. CDR3 DNA sequence: TGTGCCAGCAGTTTCTGGTCCGGTGAAAAACTGTTTTTT.

This clone was observed once. The chain joins TRBV12-3 or TRBV12-4 to TRBJ1-6; the D gene is possibly TRBD1 (6 bases). Trimming shortened V by 6 bases and J by 12 bases, and 15 bases separated the two germline ends. CDR3 size: 13 residues. The CDR3, as DNA: TGTGCCAGCAGGCAAGAACAGGGCCAACCCCTCCACTTT. This codes for CASRQEQGQPLHF.

The rearrangement uses TRBV30 and TRBJ2-2, with D tentatively TRBD2 (6 bases). The germline V gene has CDR1 GTSNPN and CDR2 SVGIG (reference sequence). The CDR3 consists of 13 residues. V was pared by 3 bases and J by 5 bases, with 10 bases between. The CDR3 loop is CAWRGSGTGELFF. The DNA for the CDR3 is TGTGCCTGGAGAGGTAGCGGAACCGGGGAGCTGTTTTTT.

The gene calls are TRBV6-4 and TRBJ1-2; TRBD1 might be the D (6 bases). CDR1 is MRHNA, CDR2 SNTAGT, per germline. The V end lost 5 bases, the J end lost 2 bases, and 12 bases lay between the germline ends. The CDR3 is 14 amino acids. CDR3 residues: CASSPGQTNYGYTF. The CDR3 DNA reads TGTGCCAGCAGTCCAGGACAGACGAACTATGGCTACACCTTC.

This chain uses TRBV30 with TRBJ1-6; TRBD1 aligns across 9 bases. The CDR3 totals 15 residues. V was clipped by 3 bases and J by 7 bases; unmatched bases: 7. Germline V gene sequence: CDR1 GTSNPN, CDR2 SVGIG (reference sequence). The CDR3 is CAWRWRGQGNSPLHF. The CDR3 nucleotides are TGTGCCTGGAGGTGGAGGGGACAGGGAAATTCACCCCTCCACTTT.

The gene calls are TRBV6-5 and TRBJ2-2, with D possibly matching TRBD2 (5 bases). Germline V gives CDR1 MNHEY, CDR2 SVGAGI. The CDR3 runs 16 residues. Trimming took off 0 bases at V and 2 bases at J, with 10 bases between the two ends. The CDR3 bases are TGTGCCAGCAGTTACTCGAGAGGGAGAAACACCGGGGAGCTGTTTTTT. Translating gives CASSYSRGRNTGELFF.

The gene calls are TRBV19 and TRBJ1-1; 11 bases fit TRBD1. The length of the CDR3 is 14 residues. CDR1 is LNHDA, CDR2 SQIVND, per germline (reference sequence). V was clipped by 6 bases and J by 5 bases; unmatched bases: 5. CDR3 amino acids: CASRPGQGETEAFF. The CDR3 DNA sequence: TGTGCCAGTAGGCCGGGACAGGGGGAAACTGAAGCTTTCTTT.

The V call is TRBV2, the J call TRBJ2-7; the match to TRBD1 covers 8 bases. Germline CDR1 is SNHLY and CDR2 is FYNNEI. The length of the CDR3 is 17 residues. Losses at the gene ends were 0 bases for V and 2 bases for J; bases not matched to a gene: 9. CDR3 region: CASSEAGDRWGAYEQYV. DNA for the CDR3: TGTGCCAGCAGTGAAGCGGGGGACAGGTGGGGAGCCTACGAGCAGTACGTC.